The rows below give T cell receptor beta chains drawn from one sample of a study of blood T cell repertoires in COVID-19. TCRdb's copy holds only in-frame clones and misses some; the assay was immunoSEQ multiplex PCR. The sample has about 220,000 clones, around four fifths seen once. The source material was peripheral blood. The receptor source for this set is a woman aged 60-75 years who had recovered from COVID-19. Both conserved end residues are part of each CDR3. D genes are given only for firm matches. Size is stated for part of the rows, as once, few or many counts, or as a class when the clone is expanded.

clone size	V gene	J gene	D gene	CDR3 DNA	CDR3 protein
-	TRBV4-1	TRBJ2-3	-	TGCGCCAGCAGCCAAGTGGGAGGCACAGATACGCAGTATTTT	CASSQVGGTDTQYF
-	TRBV11-3	TRBJ2-1	TRBD2	TGTGCCAGCAGCTCCCGGGGCGGGGGGATCTACAATGAGCAGTTCTTC	CASSSRGGGIYNEQFF
-	TRBV6-1	TRBJ1-6	-	TGTGCCAGCAGTGAAGCGAGGTTCATCTCCTATAATTCACCCCTCCACTTT	CASSEARFISYNSPLHF
-	TRBV9	TRBJ2-3	TRBD2	TGTGCCAGCAGCGTAGTAGCGGGCGGAGGGGATACGCAGTATTTT	CASSVVAGGGDTQYF
-	TRBV28	TRBJ2-4	TRBD1	TGTGCCAGCAGTCAGGGGGCCACAGACAAAAACATTCAGTACTTC	CASSQGATDKNIQYF
-	TRBV5-5	TRBJ2-5	-	TGTGCCAGCAGCTTGCCCAGTCAAGAGACCCAGTACTTC	CASSLPSQETQYF
-	TRBV21-1	TRBJ2-1	-	-	CASSVGQGSYNEQFF
-	TRBV18	TRBJ2-7	TRBD1	TGTGCCAGCTCACCAGGGACAGGGGGTTACGAGCAGTACTTC	CASSPGTGGYEQYF
few	TRBV7-8	TRBJ1-1	-	TGTGCCAGCAGCTTACCCCCTCCGGGGGACACTGAAGCTTTCTTT	CASSLPPPGDTEAFF
-	TRBV4-3	TRBJ2-1	-	TGCGCCAGCAGCCAAGATGCCGGGATCCCGGAATACAATGAGCAGTTCTTC	CASSQDAGIPEYNEQFF
few	TRBV18	TRBJ2-5	-	TGTGCCAGCTCACCAACAGGGCAAGAGACCCAGTACTTC	CASSPTGQETQYF
-	TRBV7-9	TRBJ1-2	-	TGTGCCAGCAGCTTAGGGACAGAGTTTAACTATGGCTACACCTTC	CASSLGTEFNYGYTF
-	TRBV30	TRBJ1-2	-	TGTGCCTGCCTCCCGCGGGGGGGAACTGGCGGCTACACCTTC	CACLPRGGTGGYTF
-	TRBV27	TRBJ1-2	TRBD1	TGTGCCAGCAGTCCTAGCAGATCAGGGGGTAACTATGGCTACACCTTC	CASSPSRSGGNYGYTF
-	TRBV4-1	TRBJ1-2	-	TGCGCCAGCAGCCAATTAAACAGGGACTACACCTTC	CASSQLNRDYTF
-	TRBV11-2	TRBJ1-4	TRBD1	TGTGCCAGCAGCTCGGGACAGGGGGCGTGGGAAAAACTGTTTTTT	CASSSGQGAWEKLFF
once	TRBV5-1	TRBJ2-7	TRBD1	TGCGCCAGCAGCTCGACAGGGGCGGGCGACGAGCAGTACTTC	CASSSTGAGDEQYF
-	TRBV5-4	TRBJ1-1	-	TGTGCCAGCTCCGAAGCGAACACTGAAGCTTTCTTT	CASSEANTEAFF
-	TRBV5-6	TRBJ2-5	TRBD1	TGTGCCAGCAGCTCGACTTGGACAGGGGGAAAGACCCAGTACTTC	CASSSTWTGGKTQYF
-	TRBV10-3	TRBJ1-4	TRBD1	TGTGCCATCAGTGGGACAGGGAGGGGTGAAAAACTGTTTTTT	CAISGTGRGEKLFF
once	TRBV6-1	TRBJ1-2	-	TGTGCCAGCAGTGAACAGACACTCGCTAACTATGGCTACACCTTC	CASSEQTLANYGYTF
-	TRBV5-1	TRBJ1-1	-	TGCGCCAGCAGCTTGTTTACGGGAACTGAAGCTTTCTTT	CASSLFTGTEAFF
-	TRBV7-3	TRBJ2-1	TRBD2	TGTGCCAGCAGCTTAGACGGGACTAGCGTAGGAAATGAGCAGTTCTTC	CASSLDGTSVGNEQFF
-	TRBV12-5	TRBJ1-5	-	TGTGCTAGCGGGAATCAGCCCCAGCATTTT	CASGNQPQHF
-	TRBV18	TRBJ2-1	TRBD2	TGTGCCAGCACCGAAAGTAGGCTAGCGGGGGGGCCCGACAATGAGCAGTTCTTC	CASTESRLAGGPDNEQFF
-	TRBV20-1	TRBJ1-1	TRBD1	TGCAGTGCCCAGGGGGGCACTGAAGCTTTCTTT	CSAQGGTEAFF
few	TRBV5-1	TRBJ1-4	TRBD1	TGCGCCAGCAGCGCAGACCGGGACAGGGGCATAACTAATGAAAAACTGTTTTTT	CASSADRDRGITNEKLFF
few	TRBV6-1	TRBJ2-7	TRBD1	TGTGCCAGCAGTGAAGGGACAGGGGGATATTACGAGCAGTACTTC	CASSEGTGGYYEQYF
-	TRBV27	TRBJ1-2	-	TGTGCCAGCAGTTTAAATGGACAGTTCAACTATGGCTACACCTTC	CASSLNGQFNYGYTF
-	TRBV27	TRBJ1-2	TRBD1	TGTGCCAGCAGTCTCACATCGGGACAGAGATATGGCTACACCTTC	CASSLTSGQRYGYTF
-	TRBV27	TRBJ1-5	-	TGTGCCAGCAGTCCACCCAGGGGTCGTCAGCCCCAGCATTTT	CASSPPRGRQPQHF
many	TRBV3-1/TRBV3-2	TRBJ2-2	-	TGTGCCAGCAGCCAAGCTACGGCTAGCACCGCCGGGGAGCTGTTTTTT	CASSQATASTAGELFF
-	TRBV25-1	TRBJ2-1	TRBD2	TGTGCCAGCAGTGCGCCTTCCGGGACTAGCGGGGCCCAGGGTGAGCAGTTCTTC	CASSAPSGTSGAQGEQFF
many	TRBV7-9	TRBJ1-2	TRBD1	TGTGCCAGCACCCTTCAAAGACTCCGGGACAGGGGCGAATATGGCTACACCTTC	CASTLQRLRDRGEYGYTF
-	TRBV12-5	TRBJ1-3	-	TGTGCTAGTGGTTTGGTACAGCAGAGTAGATTCTCTGGAAACACCATATATTTT	CASGLVQQSRFSGNTIYF
-	TRBV3-1/TRBV3-2	TRBJ1-1	-	TGTGCCAGCAGCCGGACACAGAACACTGAAGCTTTCTTT	CASSRTQNTEAFF
-	TRBV12-3/TRBV12-4	TRBJ1-2	-	TGTGCCAGCAGCCTGACAGGCTCCTATGGCTACACCTTC	CASSLTGSYGYTF
few	TRBV9	TRBJ1-1	-	TGTGCCAGCAGCCCCGACTTTCCGGGAGTAAACACTGAAGCTTTCTTT	CASSPDFPGVNTEAFF
-	TRBV15	TRBJ1-1	-	TGTGCCACCAGGACCGACTTTGTAATGGACACTGAAGCTTTCTTT	CATRTDFVMDTEAFF
-	TRBV7-8	TRBJ1-2	-	TGTGCCAGCAGCTTAGGTTCAGGGAGGGACTATGGCTACACCTTC	CASSLGSGRDYGYTF
few	TRBV6-5	TRBJ2-5	-	TGTGCCAGCTCGAGAGCCCGGGCAGGGCAAGAGACCCAGTACTTC	CASSRARAGQETQYF
-	TRBV7-2	TRBJ1-2	TRBD1	TGTGCCAGCAGCCTAGACACAGGGGGCTGGGGCTACACCTTC	CASSLDTGGWGYTF
-	TRBV7-8	TRBJ2-1	-	TGTGCCAGCAGCTTGACTAGGGTGCGAAAGAATGAGCAGTTCTTC	CASSLTRVRKNEQFF
few	TRBV18	TRBJ2-3	TRBD2	TGTGCCAGCTCACCCGCGGACGGGGGGGATACGCAGTATTTT	CASSPADGGDTQYF
-	TRBV30	TRBJ2-5	TRBD2	TGTGCCTGGAGTGTAGGACTAGTGGAGACCCAGTACTTC	CAWSVGLVETQYF
-	TRBV5-5	TRBJ1-1	-	TGTGCCAGCAGCCCGGGAGGGAACACTGAAGCTTTCTTT	CASSPGGNTEAFF
-	TRBV2	TRBJ2-2	TRBD2	TGTGCCAGCAGTGTAGCGGGGGCCCTGAACACCGGGGAGCTGTTTTTT	CASSVAGALNTGELFF
-	TRBV7-9	TRBJ1-1	-	TGTGCCAGCAGCTTAAAGGGGTATGGGTTGAACACTGAAGCTTTCTTT	CASSLKGYGLNTEAFF
-	TRBV5-1	TRBJ1-1	TRBD1	TGCGCCAGCAGCATGGGACAGACTCATAGTGATACTGAAGCTTTCTTT	CASSMGQTHSDTEAFF